The 3 T cell receptor beta chains presented below share a single source sample, sequenced in a study of T-cell memory formation after mild COVID-19. TCRdb re-analysed the 5' RACE reads in MiXCR, keeping a single row per CDR3 protein. The sample includes roughly 99,000 distinct CDR3 sequences, approximately 15% of them seen just once. The sample taken for sequencing was PBMCs or a T cell subset sorted from them (not recorded which). The receptors stem from a man aged 18 to 35 who had mild COVID-19 (a few samples of this study predate the infection). Cell type and time point are not known.

The J gene is TRBJ2-3, the V gene TRBV9; maybe TRBD2 (5 bases). The CDR3 sequence is 15 residues long. Germline CDR1 is SGDLS and CDR2 is YYNGEE. Trimming left V 3 bases short and J 4 bases short, with 15 bases between. The CDR3: CASSGGGPGADTQYF. The CDR3 DNA sequence: TGTGCCAGCAGCGGTGGCGGGCCTGGGGCAGATACGCAGTATTTT.

The rearrangement joins TRBV11-1 to TRBJ2-1; 8 bases agree with TRBD1. Trimming cost V 3 bases and J 7 bases; bases outside gene matches: 2. Germline CDR1 is SGHAT and CDR2 is FQDESV (reference sequence). The CDR3 is 13 residues long. This chain's CDR3 is CASSFNRGNEQFF. CDR3 bases: TGTGCCAGCAGCTTTAACAGGGGGAATGAGCAGTTCTTC.

This clonotype was counted ten times or more. The rearrangement uses TRBV7-2 and TRBJ1-5; D gene uncertain. Germline CDR1 SGHTA, CDR2 FQGNSA. The CDR3 has 13 residues. V was trimmed by 7 bases and J by 4 bases, leaving 11 bases between them. CDR3 loop: CASKQTANQPQHF. Written as DNA, the CDR3 is TGTGCCAGCAAACAAACAGCGAATCAGCCCCAGCATTTT.